The 10 T cell receptor beta chains in this list originate from one sample, sequenced in a study of CD8+CD57+ T cells in acquired aplastic anemia. Researchers used genomic DNA as the template to profile TCR beta VDJ and CDR3. TCRdb reprocessed the reads with MiXCR, giving one entry per CDR3 protein. The repertoire holds 400,000 to 600,000 distinct CDR3 sequences, less than 35% seen once, with approximately 0.82% in the top ten. In patients chosen for sequencing, flow cytometry had shown CD8+CD57+ cell expansion. Sequencing was carried out using sorted CD4+, CD8+, or CD8+CD57+ T cells (not recorded which) from PBMCs. Every receptor here comes from a human donor with aplastic anemia.

There are many counts of this clonotype. The rearrangement uses TRBV2 and TRBJ1-5, with TRBD1 matching over 7 bases. Germline values: CDR1 SNHLY, CDR2 FYNNEI. There are 15 residues in the CDR3. V shed 4 bases, J shed 11 bases, and the junction held 14 bases outside the gene matches. This CDR3 is CASSVSLDRRAAQHF. The CDR3 DNA follows: TGTGCCAGCAGTGTAAGTCTGGACAGGCGTGCGGCCCAGCATTTT.

This clonotype was seen ten or more times. The chain is built from TRBV10-3 and TRBJ2-1, with 8 nucleotides matching TRBD2. The V gene's germline CDR1 is ENHRY and CDR2 SYGVKD. V lost 0 bases to trimming and J lost 10 bases; unmatched junction nucleotides: 11. The CDR3 is made up of 16 amino acids. The CDR3 nucleotides are TGTGCCATCAGTGAGTCGACTCGTCTCGGCGGGAGGGAGCAGTTCTTC. Amino acids: CAISESTRLGGREQFF.

The table lists this clonotype with a count of one. The chain has TRBV6-2 or TRBV6-3 and TRBJ1-5; no clear D. Germline values: CDR1 MNHEY, CDR2 SVGEGT. V dropped 0 bases and J dropped 4 bases, with 13 bases sitting between them. The CDR3 spans 16 residues. This chain's CDR3 is CASSYSWAELNQPQHF. The DNA for the CDR3 is TGTGCCAGCAGTTACTCATGGGCAGAACTAAATCAGCCCCAGCATTTT.

This clonotype has a handful of counts. The CDR3 spells CASSYSPGVGNQPQHF. For the CDR3, the DNA is TGTGCCAGCAGTTACTCCCCGGGGGTTGGGAATCAGCCCCAGCATTTT. V is TRBV6-2 or TRBV6-3 and J is TRBJ1-5, with D perhaps matching TRBD1 (5 bases). The CDR3 extends over 16 amino acids. V was clipped by 0 bases and J by 4 bases, with 13 bases between them. The germline CDR1 and CDR2 sequences are MNHEY and SVGEGT.

This clonotype has a count of ten or more. The chain combines TRBV7-2 with TRBJ1-2, with TRBD1 matching over 8 bases. V shed 7 bases and J 6 bases; nucleotides not matched to a gene: 10. The CDR3 totals 14 residues. Germline V gene sequence: CDR1 SGHTA, CDR2 FQGNSA. For the CDR3, the DNA is TGTGCCAGCACCACGAACAGGGGGGTTGATGGCTACACCTTC. Translated, it gives CASTTNRGVDGYTF.

This clonotype was observed at least ten times. The V call is TRBV19, the J call TRBJ1-5; no definite D call. Germline V gene sequence: CDR1 LNHDA, CDR2 SQIVND (reference sequence). Trimming removed 5 bases from V and 3 bases from J, with 23 bases in between. This CDR3 spans 18 amino acids. CDR3 sequence: CASSSPWKTQRDNQPQHF. CDR3 nucleotides: TGTGCCAGTAGTTCCCCTTGGAAGACTCAACGCGACAATCAGCCCCAGCATTTT.

On this clonotype itself: With a much larger clone just one base away, this may be a read error. Because the CDR3 is missing its conserved closing phenylalanine or tryptophan, this is likely a read error. This chain joins TRBV7-9 and TRBJ1-2; D ambiguous. There are 15 residues in the CDR3. V gave up 6 bases and J gave up 5 bases, with 19 bases separating them. Germline assignment: CDR1 SEHNR and CDR2 FQNEAQ (reference sequence). CDR3 nucleotide sequence: TGTGCCAGCAGTGCTTTGGCGGCAGCTACATATGGCTACACCCTC. It encodes CASSALAAATYGYTL.

In its sample, this clonotype was seen a few times. Since a much larger clone is just one base distant, this may be a read error. The chain employs TRBV19 and TRBJ1-1, with a tentative D call TRBD1 (6 bases). Germline values: CDR1 LNHDA, CDR2 SQIVND (reference sequence). Trimming pared 6 bases from V and 5 bases from J, leaving 13 bases between. The CDR3 length is 13 residues. CDR3 nucleotide sequence: TGTGCCAGTAGGACGACAAGGGGGACTGAAGCTTTCTTT. It specifies CASRTTRGTEAFF.

The table lists this clonotype with many counts. The CDR3 sequence is CASSPGQSGYTF. Written as DNA, the CDR3 is TGTGCCAGCAGCCCGGGACAATCTGGCTACACCTTC. This rearrangement joins TRBV5-6 to TRBJ1-2, with a tentative D call TRBD1 (6 bases). This CDR3 is built from 12 residues. Between the trimmed V and J ends, which lost 4 bases and 7 bases, there was a span of 11 bases. The germline CDR1 and CDR2 sequences are SGHDT and YYEEEE.

This clonotype was found many times. The chain has TRBV20-1 and TRBJ1-5; D may be TRBD1 (5 bases). This CDR3 comprises 15 residues. In germline, CDR1 is DFQATT, CDR2 SNEGSKA (reference sequence). V gave up 1 base and J gave up 7 bases, with 17 bases separating them. The CDR3 nucleotides are TGCAGTGCTAGAGGAATCGTCAGGGCTCGACAGCCCCAGCATTTT. Translation: CSARGIVRARQPQHF.